This paragraph reports one TCR beta chain. Its specificity is unknown. This entry is derived from a study of PD-1 blockade in mismatch repair-deficient tumors. Regarding the study as a whole: Tumor-resident clones, often undetectable pretreatment in blood, expanded then contracted after pembrolizumab.

Germline assignment: CDR1 SQVTM and CDR2 ANQGSEA. V trimming: 6 bases; J trimming: 2 bases; junction bases outside the gene matches: 5. The CDR3 length is 15 residues. Time point meaning: archival surgical resection tumor tissue. Every patient had mismatch repair deficiency by PCR or immunohistochemistry. A few pembrolizumab responders had their TCRs sequenced. Archival surgical resections supplied tumor tissue from the three responding patients. Data came from immunoSEQ multiplex PCR; TCRdb stores just in-frame clones and leaves some out. The data contain roughly 4,000 clones, around 81% of them seen just once; the ten biggest clones take up approximately 7%.

The TCR comes from an adult with mismatch repair-deficient cancer. The V gene is TRBV29-1, the J gene TRBJ2-7; 15 nucleotides agree with TRBD2. This sample comprised primary tumor tissue, obtained from a patient treated with pembrolizumab. CDR3 in amino acids: CSVEGTSGRTYEQYF. The CDR3 nucleotides read TGCAGCGTCGAGGGGACTAGCGGGAGGACCTACGAGCAGTACTTC.